The present entry profiles one TCR beta chain with its context. The data derive from a study of blood T cell repertoires in COVID-19. The method was immunoSEQ multiplex PCR; TCRdb's version includes in-frame clones alone and lacks a portion of them. The repertoire has roughly 500,000 clones, about 88% of them found once; the top ten carry around 7.9%. The sample comprised PBMCs or T cells enriched from blood (not recorded which). The sequence came from a woman aged 55-69 years who had recovered from COVID-19.

CDR3 coding DNA: TGTGCCAGCAGTGTGAGCACTAGCGGGGGACACACCGGGGAGCTGTTTTTT. Its translation: CASSVSTSGGHTGELFF. The chain links TRBV2 to TRBJ2-2; 11 nucleotides agree with TRBD2. In germline, CDR1 is SNHLY, CDR2 FYNNEI. Losses at the gene ends were 4 bases for V and 3 bases for J; bases not matched to a gene: 7. This CDR3 is 17 amino acids long.